This TCR beta chain was sequenced for a study of CD8 T cells in Susac syndrome. The V end was cut by 1 base, the J end by 7 bases, with 14 bases between. There are 15 residues in the CDR3. CDR1 and CDR2 from the germline V gene are SGHNT and YENEEA. Random hexamers served to reverse transcribe roughly 0.5 to 1 ug RNA. TCRdb re-analysed the immunoSEQ multiplex PCR reads in MiXCR, keeping a single row per CDR3 protein. The sample carries more than 65,000 distinct CDR3 sequences, about 94% recorded once. The genes are TRBV11-3 and TRBJ2-1; maybe TRBD2 (7 bases). Sequenced material: CD8+ T cells from PBMCs. This sequence was found in a human donor with multiple sclerosis. The CDR3 DNA reads as TGTGCCAGCAGCTTAGGAAGGGGGAGGGGGAATGAGCAGTTCTTC. It yields the protein CASSLGRGRGNEQFF.